These T cell receptor beta chains were read from a single sample in a study of cytomegalovirus exposure and HLA in healthy donors. Using immunoSEQ multiplex PCR, the repertoire was profiled, and TCRdb retains in-frame clones only, with some absent. The table has approximately 100,000 clones, 60% to 80% seen once; the top ten hold 0.65% to 0.85%. Sequencing used PBMCs. These receptors originate from a boy under 18 in good health and CMV-seronegative. Each CDR3 is given with its conserved first and last residue. The size of a clone is reported for some rows only, either as once, few or many, or as a class for expanded clones.

>.|TRBV4-1|TRBJ2-1|15
CASSLLSGGVNEQFF
>.|TRBV27|TRBJ2-7|15
CASSLLTGSASEQYF
>.|TRBV6-1|TRBJ2-3|14
CASRWGGLTDTQYF
>.|TRBV13|TRBJ1-6|17
CASSPRTGGIDNSPLHF
>.|TRBV19|TRBJ1-2|13
CASSIGQGPGYTF
>.|TRBV27|TRBJ2-3|16
CASSLLASGHTDTQYF
>few|TRBV4-1|TRBJ2-4|15
CASSQLPRDIDIQYF
>.|TRBV29-1|TRBJ1-1|11
CSVALLGEAFF
>.|TRBV5-4|TRBJ1-4|15
CASSLGGGRDEKLFF
>.|TRBV2|TRBJ1-1|11
CASRGETEAFF
>few|TRBV5-5|TRBJ2-7|13
CASSLAYSYEQYF
>.|TRBV19|TRBJ2-7|13
CARRETGSYEQYF
>few|TRBV27|TRBJ2-3|14
CASTLKGLADTQYF
>few|TRBV28|TRBJ1-5|9
CAGGQPQHF
>medium-sized|TRBV5-4|TRBJ2-1|13
CASRLGGADEQFF
>.|TRBV6-5|TRBJ1-4|13
CATSPRGLEKLFF
>.|TRBV2|TRBJ2-1|15
CASRVGLAGDNEQFF
>.|TRBV27|TRBJ2-7|16
CASSSPGTGRTYEQYF
>.|TRBV30|TRBJ1-2|13
CAWDLSANYGYTF
>.|TRBV6-6|TRBJ2-6|16
CASTRQAGPGANVLTF
>.|TRBV27|TRBJ1-1|14
CASSITGAGTEAFF
>.|TRBV6-1|TRBJ2-1|15
CASSPSGRWNNEQFF
>.|TRBV10-3|TRBJ2-2|16
CAISESRRENTGELFF
>.|TRBV6-6|TRBJ2-7|12
CASGVAGRPEYF
>.|TRBV18|TRBJ2-5|17
CASSPPDRIPSQETQYF